This passage covers 26 T cell receptor beta chains from one sample sequenced in a study of regulatory T cells in long-lasting Graves disease. Construction of the TCR beta libraries employed iRepertoire HTBI primers in conjunction with Arm-PCR of CDR3 regions. A single record per CDR3 protein comes from TCRdb applying MiXCR to the multiplex PCR reads. Seen here are 250,000 to 300,000 distinct CDR3 sequences, under 20% observed once, and the top ten hold approximately 15%. This sample's time point: newly diagnosed GD, antithyroid drugs for less than 3 months. RNA extracted from PBMCs served as the sequencing template. A further study also used this sample, focusing on T cells in Graves' hyperthyroidism and ophthalmopathy.

The specimen was peripheral blood mononuclear cells (PBMCs), collected at new diagnosis, from a patient treated with antithyroid drugs. These receptors were collected from a woman aged 30 to 39 with Graves disease.

This clonotype was found many times. This chain joins TRBV3-1 and TRBJ1-1; 12 bases are shared with TRBD1. The CDR3 spans 13 residues. The trim removed 4 bases at V and 8 bases at J, leaving 2 bases unmatched. CDR1 is LGHDT and CDR2 is YNNKEL in the germline V gene (reference sequence). In nucleotides, the CDR3 is TGTGCCAGCAGCCTTGGGACAGGGGGCGAAGCTTTCTTT. Amino acids: CASSLGTGGEAFF.

This clonotype was found many times. The genes are TRBV7-2 and TRBJ2-7, with no clear D. The germline V gene encodes CDR1 SGHTA and CDR2 FQGNSA. The CDR3 has 13 residues. V was cut by 5 bases and J by 2 bases, with 10 bases left in between. The CDR3 nucleotides are TGTGCCAGCAGCATCACAGTGCCCTACGAGCAGTACTTC. Translation gives CASSITVPYEQYF.

Worth noting for this clonotype: Given a far larger clone just one base away, this is likely a sequencing read error. The V and J genes are TRBV20-1 and TRBJ2-1, with TRBD2 matching over 8 bases. Germline CDR1 DFQATT, CDR2 SNEGSKA (reference sequence). The length of the CDR3 is 14 residues. The junction had 14 bases not matched to a gene; V was cut back by 3 bases and J by 13 bases. CDR3 protein: CSASLGGAQETQFF. CDR3 nucleotides: TGCAGTGCTAGTCTCGGGGGGGCACAAGAGACCCAGTTCTTC.

CDR3 in DNA: TGTGCCAGTAGTATTTGGGCAGGTCCTGCGAGGACTGAAGCTTTCTTT. Translated, it gives CASSIWAGPARTEAFF. The chain employs TRBV19 and TRBJ1-1; D not certain. Trimming cost V 3 bases and J 5 bases, with 19 bases left between them. This CDR3 contains 16 residues. CDR1 is LNHDA, CDR2 SQIVND, per germline (reference sequence).

This clonotype has at least ten counts. The rearrangement joins TRBV20-1 to TRBJ1-1, with TRBD1 matching 8 bases. Germline CDR1 DFQATT, CDR2 SNEGSKA (reference sequence). Losses at the gene ends were 5 bases for V and 7 bases for J; bases not matched to a gene: 15. CDR3 length equals 15 residues. The DNA for the CDR3 is TGCAGTGCTCTCGTAGGGACAGGCCCGTACAATGAAGCTTTCTTT. Translating it yields CSALVGTGPYNEAFF.

CDR3 region: CASSQWALEQYF. DNA for the CDR3: TGTGCCAGCAGCCAATGGGCGCTAGAGCAGTACTTC. The rearrangement uses TRBV14 and TRBJ2-7; D ambiguous. Trimming stripped 2 bases from V and 7 bases from J, with 9 bases between. CDR3 length: 12 residues. The germline gives CDR1 SGHDN, CDR2 FVKESK.

This clonotype occurred many times. This rearrangement joins TRBV20-1 to TRBJ1-4; no reliable D call. Germline V gene lookup returns CDR1 DFQATT and CDR2 SNEGSKA (reference sequence). This CDR3 region has 12 residues. V was trimmed by 6 bases and J by 7 bases, leaving 12 bases between them. The CDR3 here is CSAKDIAEKLFF. In DNA, the CDR3 is TGCAGTGCCAAAGATATCGCTGAAAAACTGTTTTTT.

Details on this clonotype: The CDR3 does not end in the conserved phenylalanine or tryptophan, so this is likely a read error. As DNA, the CDR3 is TGTGCTAGTGGCTATGGGACTACCTACGAGCAGTACCTC. It translates to CASGYGTTYEQYL. This chain links TRBV12-5 with TRBJ2-7; TRBD2 agrees at 7 bases. The CDR3 is 13 amino acids. Germline V CDR1 and CDR2: LGHNT, FRNRAP. V lost 6 bases to trimming and J lost 2 bases; unmatched junction nucleotides: 4.

CDR3 residues: CASSPASLRRGNSYTF. In nucleotides, the CDR3 is TGTGCCAGCAGTCCCGCCTCCCTTAGGCGGGGGAACAGCTACACCTTC. The V and J genes are TRBV2 and TRBJ1-2; a possible D gene is TRBD1 (5 bases). There are 16 residues in the CDR3. The V and J ends lost 5 bases and 9 bases respectively, with 25 bases between them. CDR1 and CDR2 (germline): SNHLY, FYNNEI.

This chain uses TRBV12-3 or TRBV12-4 with TRBJ2-1; TRBD2 agrees at 7 bases. V shed 7 bases and J 10 bases; nucleotides not matched to a gene: 13. CDR3 length: 14 amino acids. CDR3 DNA: TGTGCCAGCACTTTCCGGCGGGGGTCCCAGGAGCAGTTCTTC. This translates into CASTFRRGSQEQFF.

Ten or more counts support this clonotype. V gene TRBV2 combines with J gene TRBJ2-3, with D tentatively TRBD2 (6 bases). The CDR3 spans 15 residues. Trimming left V 7 bases short and J 1 base short, with 15 bases between. Germline loops: CDR1 SNHLY, CDR2 FYNNEI. The CDR3 here is CASNARDFRTDTQYF. The CDR3 DNA is TGTGCCAGCAACGCCCGGGACTTCCGCACAGATACGCAGTATTTT.

This clonotype showed up many times. This chain uses TRBV7-2 with TRBJ2-7; a weak D match, TRBD1 (6 bases). V gave up 5 bases and J gave up 2 bases, with 10 bases separating them. CDR3 length: 13 amino acids. Germline V gene data show CDR1 as SGHTA and CDR2 as FQGNSA. The CDR3 here is CASSEQGPYEQYF. CDR3 bases: TGTGCCAGCAGCGAACAGGGCCCCTACGAGCAGTACTTC. Complete variable domain (other parts from reference TRBV7-2 and TRBJ2-7): GAGVSQSPSNKVTEKGKDVELRCDPISGHTALYWYRQSLGQGLEFLIYFQGNSAPDKSGLPSDRFSAERTGGSVSTLTIQRTQQEDSAVYLCASSEQGPYEQYFGPGTRLTVT.

This clonotype was found many times. This chain connects TRBV5-1 to TRBJ2-5, with 9 bases identical to TRBD2. The trim removed 0 bases at V and 3 bases at J, leaving 3 bases unmatched. CDR1 and CDR2 (germline): SGHRS, YFSETQ. This CDR3 has 15 residues. CDR3 sequence reads: CASSLGSSGEETQYF. The CDR3 coding sequence is TGCGCCAGCAGCTTGGGATCTAGCGGGGAAGAGACCCAGTACTTC.

The chain uses TRBV4-1 and TRBJ1-5, with a possible D match to TRBD1 (5 bases). The CDR3 loop spans 13 amino acids. Germline CDR1 reads MGHRA; CDR2 reads YSYEKL. The ends were cut back, 6 bases at V and 6 bases at J, with 12 bases in the middle. CDR3 sequence: CASRGEGRQPQHF. The CDR3 coding sequence is TGCGCCAGCAGGGGGGAGGGCCGTCAGCCCCAGCATTTT.

This clonotype was picked up many times. The rearrangement joins TRBV13 to TRBJ1-2, with D maybe TRBD1 (6 bases). This CDR3 has 13 amino acids. Trimming cost V 5 bases and J 6 bases, with 13 bases left between them. Per germline, CDR1 PRHDT and CDR2 FYEKMQ (reference sequence). The CDR3 sequence is CASSNRAIDGYTF. For the CDR3, the DNA is TGTGCCAGCAGCAACAGGGCTATAGATGGCTACACCTTC.

On this clonotype itself: The likely explanation is a read error, given a far larger clone one base away. The rearrangement joins TRBV9 to TRBJ2-1; TRBD1 matches at 7 bases. The CDR3 sequence is 14 residues long. The V and J ends lost 3 bases and 10 bases, in that order; junction bases with no gene match: 10. Germline CDR1 is SGDLS and CDR2 is YYNGEE. CDR3 sequence (DNA): TGTGCCAGCAGCGGGGAGACAGGGCCGGGGGAGCAGTTCTTC. The encoded protein is CASSGETGPGEQFF. Using reference TRBV9 and TRBJ2-1 for the parts outside the CDR3, the full variable domain is DSGVTQTPKHLITATGQRVTLRCSPRSGDLSVYWYQQSLDQGLQFLIQYYNGEERAKGNILERFSAQQFPDLHSELNLSSLELGDSALYFCASSGETGPGEQFFGPGTRLTVL.

This clonotype was detected ten times or more. The chain uses TRBV3-1 and TRBJ2-3; TRBD2 matches at 12 bases. Germline V gene sequence: CDR1 LGHDT, CDR2 YNNKEL (reference sequence). This CDR3 is 16 amino acids long. V gave up 4 bases and J gave up 5 bases; unmatched junction bases: 7. CDR3 region: CASSPSSGGAIDTQYF. The CDR3 region has the DNA TGTGCCAGCAGCCCCTCTAGCGGGGGGGCGATAGATACGCAGTATTTT.

This clonotype was seen a handful of times. This sequence may be a read error, since a much larger clone differs from it by one base. The chain links TRBV5-6 to TRBJ1-2; D is unresolved. This CDR3 has 13 amino acids. Germline CDR1 and CDR2: SGHDT and YYEEEE. CDR3 nucleotide sequence: TGTGCCAGCGGCTTGGTTGGAATCAATGGCTACACCTTC. Translating gives CASGLVGINGYTF.

This clonotype was counted many times. The chain has TRBV20-1 and TRBJ2-5; tentatively, D is TRBD2 (5 bases). The V end was cut by 0 bases, the J end by 5 bases, with 10 bases between. CDR1 is DFQATT, CDR2 SNEGSKA, per germline (reference sequence). The CDR3 loop spans 13 amino acids. CDR3 in amino acids: CSAREGWRETQYF. CDR3 nucleotides: TGCAGTGCTAGAGAGGGCTGGAGGGAGACCCAGTACTTC.

This clonotype was detected only a few times. V and J are TRBV2 and TRBJ1-3; perhaps TRBD1 as D (6 bases). Trimming stripped 5 bases from V and 3 bases from J, with 8 bases between. The CDR3 has 13 amino acids. Germline V gives CDR1 SNHLY, CDR2 FYNNEI. CDR3 amino acids: CASSTGLGNTIYF. The CDR3 nucleotides read TGTGCCAGCAGTACAGGGCTTGGAAACACCATATATTTT.

This clonotype was detected ten times or more. The V call is TRBV9, the J call TRBJ2-5; D remains unclear. The V and J ends lost 0 bases and 5 bases respectively, with 8 bases between them. The CDR3 has 13 amino acids. CDR1 is SGDLS and CDR2 is YYNGEE in the germline V gene. The CDR3: CASSVAGTETQYF. The CDR3 DNA is TGTGCCAGCAGCGTAGCGGGCACGGAGACCCAGTACTTC.

This clonotype was detected many times. The chain employs TRBV18 and TRBJ1-5; the D gene is possibly TRBD1 (6 bases). The CDR3 consists of 15 residues. Germline V gene lookup returns CDR1 KGHSH and CDR2 LQKENI. V shed 6 bases and J shed 4 bases, with 16 bases lying between them. The CDR3 is CASSLQQGLNQPQHF. The DNA for the CDR3 is TGTGCCAGCTCCCTACAACAGGGACTGAATCAGCCCCAGCATTTT.

This clonotype was counted at least ten times. This chain connects TRBV6-2 or TRBV6-3 to TRBJ1-5; no firm D call. The CDR3 runs to 13 residues. The V end was cut by 6 bases, the J end by 7 bases, with 13 bases between. CDR1 is MNHEY, CDR2 SVGEGT, per germline. Here the CDR3 reads CASSASIGQPQHF. Written as DNA, the CDR3 is TGTGCCAGCAGCGCATCCATTGGACAGCCCCAGCATTTT.

Worth noting for this clonotype: Relative to the germline gene, one junction end is altered; a read error may explain this. This chain links TRBV7-9 with TRBJ1-2; tentative D call: TRBD1 (5 bases). Germline lookup yields CDR1 SEHNR and CDR2 FQNEAQ (reference sequence). CDR3 length equals 16 residues. In nucleotides, the CDR3 is TGTGCCGGCAGCTTAACCCCACCCGGACAAATCTATGGCTACACCTTC. Residues: CAGSLTPPGQIYGYTF.

This clonotype was observed at least ten times. This chain connects TRBV6-1 to TRBJ2-5; no definite D call. Per the germline V gene, CDR1 is MNHNS and CDR2 is SASEGT. V was shortened by 8 bases and J by 5 bases, with 18 bases between the two germline ends. CDR3 length: 14 residues. This CDR3 reads CASRPLTRRETQYF. CDR3 DNA: TGTGCCAGCCGCCCGCTAACCCGACGGGAGACCCAGTACTTC.

This clonotype was recorded many times. The chain links TRBV4-2 to TRBJ1-1, with D possibly being TRBD1 (6 bases). The germline gives CDR1 LGHNA, CDR2 YNFKEQ. The CDR3 consists of 14 residues. V was pared by 0 bases and J by 5 bases, with 10 bases between. In nucleotides, the CDR3 is TGTGCCAGCAGCCAAGAAACCAGGGGTACTGAAGCTTTCTTT. It yields the protein CASSQETRGTEAFF.